The 23 T cell receptor beta chains below come from one sample, sequenced in a study of radiotherapy plus CTLA-4 blockade in lung cancer. Using immunoSEQ multiplex PCR, the repertoire was profiled, and TCRdb retains in-frame clones only, with some absent. The table has 80,000 to 100,000 clones, about 91% seen once. The sample here was peripheral blood, taken from a patient treated with radiotherapy plus ipilimumab. Receptors originate from a human donor with non-small cell lung cancer that progressed on radiotherapy plus ipilimumab.

The chain has TRBV23-1 and TRBJ2-1; D remains ambiguous. TRBV23-1 is an ORF for which the function is uncertain. CDR3 length: 10 amino acids. V was pared by 4 bases and J by 7 bases, with 2 bases between. The CDR3 DNA reads TGCGCCAGCAGTCCGAATGAGCAGTTCTTC. Amino acids: CASSPNEQFF.

This clone came up once. CDR3 bases: TGCGCCAGCAGCTTGGACATCGCAGAGGGATCCAATGAGCAGTTCTTC. Its translation is CASSLDIAEGSNEQFF. The chain links TRBV5-1 to TRBJ2-1; the D gene is possibly TRBD2 (5 bases). Germline V lookup: CDR1 SGHRS, CDR2 YFSETQ. V lost 0 bases, J lost 6 bases, and 16 bases lay in between. This CDR3 spans 16 amino acids.

A remark on this clone: The same CDR3 arises from other DNA sequences in this sample as well. The chain recombines TRBV7-2 with TRBJ2-2, with 7 bases matching TRBD1. The junction had 2 bases not matched to a gene; V was cut back by 5 bases and J by 2 bases. Germline values: CDR1 SGHTA, CDR2 FQGNSA. The CDR3 consists of 14 residues. For the CDR3, the DNA is TGTGCCAGCAGCCGGGACAGCAACACCGGGGAGCTGTTTTTT. It codes for CASSRDSNTGELFF.

The chain joins TRBV7-9 to TRBJ2-5, with TRBD2 matching over 8 bases. The CDR3 runs 14 residues. CDR1 SEHNR and CDR2 FQNEAQ come from the germline V gene (reference sequence). The V and J ends lost 1 base and 3 bases, in that order; junction bases with no gene match: 1. CDR3: CASSLVLAEETQYF. The CDR3 coding sequence is TGTGCCAGCAGCTTAGTACTAGCGGAAGAGACCCAGTACTTC.

This clone was picked up one time. The genes are TRBV10-1 and TRBJ2-7; D not resolved. The V end was cut by 4 bases, the J end by 4 bases, with 5 bases between. Germline V gene lookup returns CDR1 WNHNN and CDR2 SYGVQD (reference sequence). This CDR3 comprises 11 residues. DNA for the CDR3: TGCGCCAGCAGTGCTGGATACGAGCAGTACTTC. Translation: CASSAGYEQYF.

This sequence joins TRBV6-1 and TRBJ2-4; D may correspond to TRBD1 or TRBD2 (7 bases each). This CDR3 has 14 residues. V lost 3 bases, J lost 8 bases, and 14 bases lay in between. Germline V gene sequence: CDR1 MNHNS, CDR2 SASEGT. The CDR3 DNA is TGTGCCAGCAGTGAGACCCCAGGGGGGGACATTCAGTACTTC. This translates into CASSETPGGDIQYF.

This clone was observed a handful of times. The chain couples TRBV5-1 to TRBJ1-2; D is unclear. From germline, CDR1 is SGHRS and CDR2 YFSETQ. V shed 4 bases and J shed 4 bases, with 14 bases lying between them. The CDR3 has 14 residues. DNA for the CDR3: TGCGCCAGCAGCGCGGCCACGGAGCCCTATGGCTACACCTTC. Translation gives CASSAATEPYGYTF.

The chain uses TRBV13 and TRBJ2-7; D is unresolved. Germline CDR1 PRHDT, CDR2 FYEKMQ (reference sequence). V dropped 4 bases and J dropped 0 bases, with 10 bases sitting between them. This CDR3 comprises 14 residues. The CDR3 DNA follows: TGTGCCAGCAGCTCCCGAGCGTTCTCCTACGAGCAGTACTTC. This gives the protein CASSSRAFSYEQYF.

The rearrangement uses TRBV11-2 and TRBJ2-1, with 10 bases identical to TRBD2. V lost 5 bases and J lost 8; bases outside the gene matches: 6. CDR1 is SGHAT and CDR2 is FQNNGV in the germline V gene. The CDR3 is 14 residues long. This CDR3 reads CASSPLAGAHEQFF. The CDR3 DNA is TGTGCCAGCAGCCCCCTAGCGGGAGCCCATGAGCAGTTCTTC.

The chain uses TRBV10-3 and TRBJ2-4; 11 positions agree with TRBD2. This CDR3 spans 14 amino acids. Germline trimming cut 10 bases from V and 2 bases from J; bases unmatched to any gene: 4. The germline V gene has CDR1 ENHRY and CDR2 SYGVKD. The CDR3 loop is CATSSGRTKNIQYF. Written as DNA, the CDR3 is TGTGCCACCTCTAGCGGGAGGACCAAAAACATTCAGTACTTC.

The gene calls are TRBV6-1 and TRBJ2-2; 8 bases align to TRBD2. The V segment lost 6 bases and the J segment 1 base; nucleotides outside the gene matches: 4. This CDR3 contains 15 residues. Germline loops: CDR1 MNHNS, CDR2 SASEGT. The CDR3 sequence is CASSVGLGNTGELFF. In DNA form, the CDR3 reads TGTGCCAGCAGCGTGGGACTAGGGAACACCGGGGAGCTGTTTTTT.

V gene TRBV18 combines with J gene TRBJ2-6, with TRBD1 identical over 12 bases. The V and J ends lost 3 bases and 0 bases, in that order; junction bases with no gene match: 9. Per germline, CDR1 KGHSH and CDR2 LQKENI. This CDR3 contains 20 residues. CDR3 protein: CASSPKRDRGRLSGANVLTF. The CDR3 coding sequence is TGTGCCAGCTCACCTAAACGGGACAGGGGGCGACTCTCTGGGGCCAACGTCCTGACTTTC.

This rearrangement joins TRBV2 to TRBJ1-4, with 8 positions matching TRBD1. This CDR3 comprises 14 residues. Germline V gene lookup returns CDR1 SNHLY and CDR2 FYNNEI. The ends lost 5 bases at V and 5 bases at J; junction bases unmatched: 4. The CDR3: CASSSGGANEKLFF. The CDR3 DNA sequence: TGTGCCAGCAGTTCAGGGGGCGCAAATGAAAAACTGTTTTTT.

This clone was detected a few times. The V and J genes are TRBV18 and TRBJ1-2; D not resolved. Looked up from germline, CDR1 is KGHSH and CDR2 is LQKENI. The CDR3 is 12 residues long. V lost 4 bases and J 0 bases, leaving 3 bases between the germline ends. Here the CDR3 DNA reads TGTGCCAGCTCACAAGCTAACTATGGCTACACCTTC. Translated: CASSQANYGYTF.

The V call is TRBV5-1, the J call TRBJ2-3; D may be TRBD2 (6 bases). Germline CDR1 reads SGHRS; CDR2 reads YFSETQ. The CDR3 contains 18 residues. The V and J ends lost 4 bases and 0 bases respectively, with 21 bases between them. In DNA, the CDR3 is TGCGCCAGCAGCGAAACTACTCTAGCGCGACCTAGCACAGATACGCAGTATTTT. This translates into CASSETTLARPSTDTQYF. The variable domain in full, with the rest retrieved from reference TRBV5-1 and TRBJ2-3, is KAGVTQTPRYLIKTRGQQVTLSCSPISGHRSVSWYQQTPGQGLQFLFEYFSETQRNKGNFPGRFSGRQFSNSRSEMNVSTLELGDSALYLCASSETTLARPSTDTQYFGPGTRLTVL.

The CDR3 bases are TGTGCCACCACAGGGTCATATGGGGAGACCCAGTACTTC. Its protein product is CATTGSYGETQYF. The chain employs TRBV6-1 and TRBJ2-5; D may be TRBD1 (6 bases). Looked up from germline, CDR1 is MNHNS and CDR2 is SASEGT. The V gene lost 10 bases and the J gene lost 5 bases, with 17 bases spanning the gap. The CDR3 extends over 13 amino acids.

This chain uses TRBV5-1 with TRBJ1-4; D is undetermined. CDR3 length: 14 amino acids. CDR1 SGHRS and CDR2 YFSETQ come from the germline V gene. V was trimmed by 0 bases and J by 13 bases, leaving 16 bases between them. The CDR3 DNA sequence: TGCGCCAGCAGCTTGGCAGGTTCGTTTGGCAGACTGTTTTTT. This gives the protein CASSLAGSFGRLFF. The entire variable domain, with the rest obtained from reference TRBV5-1 and TRBJ1-4, is as follows: KAGVTQTPRYLIKTRGQQVTLSCSPISGHRSVSWYQQTPGQGLQFLFEYFSETQRNKGNFPGRFSGRQFSNSRSEMNVSTLELGDSALYLCASSLAGSFGRLFFGSGTQLSVL.

V usage is TRBV12-5 and J usage is TRBJ1-2; TRBD1 matches 7 bases. This CDR3 has 13 amino acids. The V and J ends lost 7 bases and 7 bases, in that order; junction bases with no gene match: 9. Germline CDR1 LGHNT, CDR2 FRNRAP. The CDR3 here is CASAPEGALGYTF. In DNA form, the CDR3 reads TGTGCTAGTGCCCCGGAGGGGGCGCTTGGCTACACCTTC.

This chain joins TRBV6-5 and TRBJ2-7; 7 bases align to TRBD2. Germline CDR1 MNHEY, CDR2 SVGAGI. The V gene end was trimmed by 2 bases and the J gene end by 6 bases; junction bases not matched to a gene: 10. The CDR3 length is 15 residues. The DNA for the CDR3 is TGTGCCAGCAGTTACGAGGCGGGAGAGGGAGTCGAGCAGTACTTC. It specifies CASSYEAGEGVEQYF.

A single count supports this clone. This chain links TRBV15 with TRBJ1-2; TRBD1 aligns across 7 bases. The CDR3 totals 13 residues. The junction had 8 bases not matched to a gene; V was cut back by 9 bases and J by 4 bases. Germline V lookup: CDR1 LNHNV, CDR2 YYDKDF (reference sequence). CDR3 in amino acids: CATKPGQAYGYTF. In nucleotides, the CDR3 is TGTGCCACGAAACCCGGACAGGCCTATGGCTACACCTTC.

This sequence joins TRBV19 and TRBJ1-1; 10 nucleotides agree with TRBD1. CDR1 is LNHDA and CDR2 is SQIVND in the germline V gene (reference sequence). V was pared by 3 bases and J by 11 bases, with 9 bases of the junction left unmatched. The CDR3 spans 14 residues. In DNA form, the CDR3 reads TGTGCCAGTAGTATCCGGGACAGGGGAGTTCGGGCTTTCTTT. Amino acids: CASSIRDRGVRAFF.

V and J are TRBV7-6 and TRBJ2-2, with 13 bases aligning to TRBD2. This CDR3 spans 17 amino acids. Losses at the gene ends were 1 base for V and 8 bases for J; bases not matched to a gene: 7. The germline V gene has CDR1 SGHVS and CDR2 FNYEAQ. The CDR3 DNA sequence: TGTGCCAGCAGCTTAGGCTCCGGGACTAGCGGGATTGGGGAGCTGTTTTTT. This gives the protein CASSLGSGTSGIGELFF. Supplemented by reference TRBV7-6 and TRBJ2-2, the full variable domain reads GAGVSQSPRYKVTKRGQDVALRCDPISGHVSLYWYRQALGQGPEFLTYFNYEAQQDKSGLPNDRFSAERPEGSISTLTIQRTEQRDSAMYRCASSLGSGTSGIGELFFGEGSRLTVL.

The chain couples TRBV27 to TRBJ2-7; 10 bases fit TRBD2. V dropped 6 bases and J dropped 6; count of bases not matched to a gene: 17. The CDR3 is 17 amino acids. Germline V gene sequence: CDR1 MNHEY, CDR2 SMNVEV (reference sequence). CDR3 protein: CASRITRGSGRVSEQYF. The CDR3, as DNA: TGTGCCAGCAGGATAACGAGGGGAAGCGGGAGGGTCTCCGAGCAGTACTTC.